This passage covers 2 T cell receptor beta chains from one sample sequenced in a study of OX40 agonist ivuxolimab in advanced cancers. The table came from immunoSEQ multiplex PCR; TCRdb's copy has only in-frame clones and leaves some out. The data show 77,000 or so clones, with around 93% seen just once and approximately 0.32% held by the top ten. Sequencing used CD4+ or CD8+ T cells sorted from blood, obtained in a trial of the OX40 agonist ivuxolimab. Receptors originate from an adult with an advanced solid tumor such as melanoma, head and neck, liver or kidney cancer.

This chain uses TRBV6-5 with TRBJ2-3; D not certain. V lost 7 bases and J 5 bases, leaving 4 bases between the germline ends. This CDR3 contains 10 residues. Per the germline V gene, CDR1 is MNHEY and CDR2 is SVGAGI. The CDR3 reads CASKKDTQYF. The DNA of the CDR3 is TGTGCCAGCAAAAAAGATACGCAGTATTTT.

This sequence joins TRBV30 and TRBJ2-3; 7 positions match TRBD1. Germline V lookup: CDR1 GTSNPN, CDR2 SVGIG (reference sequence). This CDR3 is built from 14 residues. The V segment lost 2 bases and the J segment 2 bases; nucleotides outside the gene matches: 4. The CDR3 coding sequence is TGTGCCTGGAGTTCGGGACAGTACACAGATACGCAGTATTTT. Its protein product is CAWSSGQYTDTQYF.